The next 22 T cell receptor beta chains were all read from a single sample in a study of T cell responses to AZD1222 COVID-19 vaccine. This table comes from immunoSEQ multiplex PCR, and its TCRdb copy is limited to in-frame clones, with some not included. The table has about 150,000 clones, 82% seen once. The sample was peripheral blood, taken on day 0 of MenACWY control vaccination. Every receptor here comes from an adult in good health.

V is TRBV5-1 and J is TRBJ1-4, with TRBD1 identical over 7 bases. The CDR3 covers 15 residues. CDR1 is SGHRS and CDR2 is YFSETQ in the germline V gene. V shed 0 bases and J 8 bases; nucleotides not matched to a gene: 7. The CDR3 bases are TGCGCCAGCAGCTTGGCGGGGCCCAGGGGGGAAAAACTGTTTTTT. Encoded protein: CASSLAGPRGEKLFF.

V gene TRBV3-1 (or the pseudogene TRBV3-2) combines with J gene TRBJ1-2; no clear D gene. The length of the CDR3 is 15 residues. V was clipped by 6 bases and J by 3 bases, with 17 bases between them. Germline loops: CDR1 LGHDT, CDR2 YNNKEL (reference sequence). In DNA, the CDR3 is TGTGCCAGCAGACGAACGGACGGAGGTGACTATGGCTACACCTTC. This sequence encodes CASRRTDGGDYGYTF.

This chain's CDR3 is CASSRSGTRGGYTF. The CDR3 DNA is TGTGCCAGCAGCCGATCCGGGACCCGAGGTGGCTACACCTTC. The gene calls are TRBV14 and TRBJ1-2; a weak D match, TRBD1 (5 bases). The CDR3 spans 14 residues. Looked up from germline, CDR1 is SGHDN and CDR2 is FVKESK. Trimming left V 4 bases short and J 7 bases short, with 16 bases between.

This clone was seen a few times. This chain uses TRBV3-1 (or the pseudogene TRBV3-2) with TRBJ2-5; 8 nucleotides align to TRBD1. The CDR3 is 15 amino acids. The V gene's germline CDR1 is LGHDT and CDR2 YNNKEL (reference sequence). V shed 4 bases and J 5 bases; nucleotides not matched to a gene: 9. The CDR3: CASSPGTGHRETQYF. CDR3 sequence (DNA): TGTGCCAGCAGCCCCGGGACAGGTCATCGGGAGACCCAGTACTTC.

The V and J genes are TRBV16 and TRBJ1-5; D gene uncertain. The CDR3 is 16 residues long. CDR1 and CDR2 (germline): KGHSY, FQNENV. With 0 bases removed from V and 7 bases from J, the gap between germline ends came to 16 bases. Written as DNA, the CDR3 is TGTGCCAGCAGCCAATCGGTTCTGGGTTACGGGCAGCCCCAGCATTTT. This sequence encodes CASSQSVLGYGQPQHF.

The CDR3 DNA reads TGTGCCACCAGCAAGGCAGGGAGAGGTGGGGCCAACGTCCTGACTTTC. Translated, it gives CATSKAGRGGANVLTF. The chain has TRBV15 and TRBJ2-6; D may be TRBD1 or TRBD2 (5 bases each). Deletions cut 4 bases from V and 3 bases from J, with 13 bases between. Germline V gives CDR1 LNHNV, CDR2 YYDKDF (reference sequence). The CDR3 consists of 16 residues.

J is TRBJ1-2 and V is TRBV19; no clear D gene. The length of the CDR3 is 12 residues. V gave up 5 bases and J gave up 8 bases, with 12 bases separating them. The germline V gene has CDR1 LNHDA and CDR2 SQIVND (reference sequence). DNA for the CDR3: TGTGCCAGTAGTCACCCGATCCGGGGCTACACCTTC. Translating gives CASSHPIRGYTF. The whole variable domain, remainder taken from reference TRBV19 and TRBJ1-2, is DGGITQSPKYLFRKEGQNVTLSCEQNLNHDAMYWYRQDPGQGLRLIYYSQIVNDFQKGDIAEGYSVSREKKESFPLTVTSAQKNPTAFYLCASSHPIRGYTFGSGTRLTVV.

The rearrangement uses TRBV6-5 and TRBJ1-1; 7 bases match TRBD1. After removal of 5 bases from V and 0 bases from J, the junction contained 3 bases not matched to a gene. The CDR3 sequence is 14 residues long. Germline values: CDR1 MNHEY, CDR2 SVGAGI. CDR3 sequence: CASSPGQLNTEAFF. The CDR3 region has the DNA TGTGCCAGCAGTCCGGGACAGCTGAACACTGAAGCTTTCTTT.

The CDR3, as DNA: TGCGCCAGCAGCCAAGAAGTGGGGGATCAGTACTTC. This translates into CASSQEVGDQYF. This chain connects TRBV4-1 to TRBJ2-7; D assignment may be TRBD1 or TRBD2 (5 bases each). Germline V gene data show CDR1 as MGHRA and CDR2 as YSYEKL. The germline V and J ends were trimmed by 0 bases and 10 bases, with 10 bases remaining between them. This CDR3 spans 12 amino acids.

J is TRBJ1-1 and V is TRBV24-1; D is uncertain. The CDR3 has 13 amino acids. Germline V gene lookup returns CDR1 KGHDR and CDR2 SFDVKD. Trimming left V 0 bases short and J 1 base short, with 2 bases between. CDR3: CATSDLGNTEAFF. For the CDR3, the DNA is TGTGCCACCAGTGATTTGGGGAACACTGAAGCTTTCTTT.

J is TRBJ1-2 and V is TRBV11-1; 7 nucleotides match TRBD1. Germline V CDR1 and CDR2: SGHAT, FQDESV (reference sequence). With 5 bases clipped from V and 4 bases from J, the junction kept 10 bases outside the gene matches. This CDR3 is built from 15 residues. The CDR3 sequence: CASSPWDSFGYGYTF. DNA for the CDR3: TGTGCCAGCAGCCCATGGGACAGCTTCGGCTATGGCTACACCTTC.

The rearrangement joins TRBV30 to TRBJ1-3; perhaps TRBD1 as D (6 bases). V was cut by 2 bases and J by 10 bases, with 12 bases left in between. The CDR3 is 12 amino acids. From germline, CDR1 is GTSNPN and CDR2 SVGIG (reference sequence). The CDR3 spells CAWSSNRETIYF. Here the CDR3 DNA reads TGTGCCTGGAGTTCCAACAGGGAGACCATATATTTT.

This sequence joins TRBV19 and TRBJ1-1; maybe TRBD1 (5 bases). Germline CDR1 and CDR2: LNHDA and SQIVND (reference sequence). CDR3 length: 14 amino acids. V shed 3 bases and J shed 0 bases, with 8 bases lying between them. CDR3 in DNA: TGTGCCAGTAGTATCTCAGGGATGAACACTGAAGCTTTCTTT. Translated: CASSISGMNTEAFF.

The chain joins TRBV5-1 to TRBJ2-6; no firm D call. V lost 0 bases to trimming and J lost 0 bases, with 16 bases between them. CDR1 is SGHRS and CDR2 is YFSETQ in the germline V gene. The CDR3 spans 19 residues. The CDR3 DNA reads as TGCGCCAGCAGCTTGGGTCACTCGGTAGGAAGCTCTGGGGCCAACGTCCTGACTTTC. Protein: CASSLGHSVGSSGANVLTF.

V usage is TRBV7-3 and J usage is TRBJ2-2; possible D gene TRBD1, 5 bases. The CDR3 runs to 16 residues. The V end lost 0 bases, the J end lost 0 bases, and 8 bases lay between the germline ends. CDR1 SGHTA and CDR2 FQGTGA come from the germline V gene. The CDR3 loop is CASSLTGQANTGELFF. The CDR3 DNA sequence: TGTGCCAGCAGCTTAACGGGGCAGGCGAACACCGGGGAGCTGTTTTTT.

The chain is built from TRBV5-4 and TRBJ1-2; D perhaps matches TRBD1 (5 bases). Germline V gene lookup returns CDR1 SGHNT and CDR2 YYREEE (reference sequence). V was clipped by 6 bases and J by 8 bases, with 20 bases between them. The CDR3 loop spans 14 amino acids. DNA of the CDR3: TGTGCCAGCAACGGGGGAACAAAGGGGTCGGGCTACACCTTC. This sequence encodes CASNGGTKGSGYTF.

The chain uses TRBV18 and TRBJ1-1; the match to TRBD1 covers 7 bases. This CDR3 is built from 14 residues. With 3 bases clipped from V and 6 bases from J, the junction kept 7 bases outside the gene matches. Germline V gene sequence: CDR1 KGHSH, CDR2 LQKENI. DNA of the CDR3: TGTGCCAGCTCACCGACAGGGCACCCCGCTGAAGCTTTCTTT. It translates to CASSPTGHPAEAFF.

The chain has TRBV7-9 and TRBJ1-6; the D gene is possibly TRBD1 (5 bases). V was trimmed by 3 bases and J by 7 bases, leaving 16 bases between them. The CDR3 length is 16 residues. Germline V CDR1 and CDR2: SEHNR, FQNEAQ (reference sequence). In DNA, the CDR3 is TGTGCCAGCAGCTTTATCCCAGAGACAGCAAATTCACCCCTCCACTTT. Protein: CASSFIPETANSPLHF.

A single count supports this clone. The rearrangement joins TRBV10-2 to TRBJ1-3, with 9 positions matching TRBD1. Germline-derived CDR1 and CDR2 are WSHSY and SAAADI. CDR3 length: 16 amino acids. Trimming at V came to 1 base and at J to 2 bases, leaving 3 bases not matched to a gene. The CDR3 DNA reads TGCGCCAGCAGTGAGTTCGGGACAGGGCCTGGAAACACCATATATTTT. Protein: CASSEFGTGPGNTIYF.

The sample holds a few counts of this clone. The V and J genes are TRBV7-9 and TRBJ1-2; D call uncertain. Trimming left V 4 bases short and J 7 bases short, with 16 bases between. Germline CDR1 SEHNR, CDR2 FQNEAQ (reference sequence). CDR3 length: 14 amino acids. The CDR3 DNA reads TGTGCCAGCAGCTCCCTCTTTCAGGCGGGTGGCTACACCTTC. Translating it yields CASSSLFQAGGYTF.

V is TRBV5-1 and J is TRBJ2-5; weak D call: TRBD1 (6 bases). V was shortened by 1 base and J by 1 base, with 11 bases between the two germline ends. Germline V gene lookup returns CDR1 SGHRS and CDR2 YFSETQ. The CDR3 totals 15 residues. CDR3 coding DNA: TGCGCCAGCAGCTTGACAGGGAACCTCCAAGAGACCCAGTACTTC. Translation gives CASSLTGNLQETQYF.

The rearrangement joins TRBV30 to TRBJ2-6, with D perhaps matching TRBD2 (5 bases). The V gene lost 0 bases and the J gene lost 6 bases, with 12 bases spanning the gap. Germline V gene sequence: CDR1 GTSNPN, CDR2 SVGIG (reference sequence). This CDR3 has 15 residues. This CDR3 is CAWSVRGKEANVLTF. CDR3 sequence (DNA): TGTGCCTGGAGTGTACGGGGAAAAGAGGCCAACGTCCTGACTTTC.